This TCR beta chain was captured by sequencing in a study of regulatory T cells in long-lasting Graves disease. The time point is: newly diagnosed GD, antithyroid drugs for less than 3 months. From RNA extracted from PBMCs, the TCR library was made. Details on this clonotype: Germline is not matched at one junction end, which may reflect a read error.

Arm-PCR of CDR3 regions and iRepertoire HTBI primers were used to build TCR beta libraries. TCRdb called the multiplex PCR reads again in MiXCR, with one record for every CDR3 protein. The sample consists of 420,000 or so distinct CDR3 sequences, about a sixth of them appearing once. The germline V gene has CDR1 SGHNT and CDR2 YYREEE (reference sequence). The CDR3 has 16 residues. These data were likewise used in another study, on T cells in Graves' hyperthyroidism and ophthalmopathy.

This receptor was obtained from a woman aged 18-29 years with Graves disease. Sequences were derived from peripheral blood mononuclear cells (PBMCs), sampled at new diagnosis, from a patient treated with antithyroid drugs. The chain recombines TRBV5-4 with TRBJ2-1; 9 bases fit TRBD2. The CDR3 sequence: CASSRGSGSPHNEQSF. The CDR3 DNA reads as TGTGCCAGCAGCCGAGGTAGCGGGAGTCCCCACAATGAGCAGTCCTTC.